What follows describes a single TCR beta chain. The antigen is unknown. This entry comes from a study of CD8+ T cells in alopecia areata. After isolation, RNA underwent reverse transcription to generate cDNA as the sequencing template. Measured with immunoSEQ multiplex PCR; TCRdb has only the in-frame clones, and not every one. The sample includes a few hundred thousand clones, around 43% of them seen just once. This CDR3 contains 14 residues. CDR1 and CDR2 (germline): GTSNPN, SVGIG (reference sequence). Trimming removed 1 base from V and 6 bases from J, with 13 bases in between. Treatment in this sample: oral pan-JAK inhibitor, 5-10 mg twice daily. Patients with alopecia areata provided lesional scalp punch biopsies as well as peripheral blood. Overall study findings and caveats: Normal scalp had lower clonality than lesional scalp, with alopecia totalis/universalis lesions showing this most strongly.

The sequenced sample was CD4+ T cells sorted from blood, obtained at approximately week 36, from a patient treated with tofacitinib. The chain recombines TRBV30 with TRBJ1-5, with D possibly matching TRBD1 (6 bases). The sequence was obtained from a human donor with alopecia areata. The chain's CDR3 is CAWSDTGQGQPQHF. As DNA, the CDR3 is TGTGCCTGGAGTGATACAGGGCAAGGTCAGCCCCAGCATTTT. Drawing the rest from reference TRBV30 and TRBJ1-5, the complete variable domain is SQTIHQWPATLVQPVGSPLSLECTVEGTSNPNLYWYRQAAGRGLQLLFYSVGIGQISSEVPQNLSASRPQDRQFILSSKKLLLSDSGFYLCAWSDTGQGQPQHFGDGTRLSIL.